Listed below are T cell receptor beta chains from one sample, sequenced in a study of human T cells and chemical hapten exposure. Each CDR3 protein gets one entry after TCRdb re-called the RACE reads with MiXCR. The repertoire includes roughly 120,000 distinct CDR3 sequences, approximately 8.3% of them detected once, and around 1.9% sits in the top ten. The sequencing sample was made of whole blood. The receptors stem from a male donor in good health. Some clones in this sample may be carry-over from other donors' samples. Each CDR3 is given with its conserved first and last residue. The order of the fields is CDR3 DNA, CDR3 protein, D gene, clone size, J gene, V gene. D genes are given only for firm matches. For some rows the clone size is stated as once, few or many, or as a class when expanded; others skip it.

cdr3_nt: TGTGCCAGCAGCCCCCCCGGGACAGGGGAGTCCGAGCAGTACTTC; cdr3_aa: CASSPPGTGESEQYF; d_call: TRBD1; clone_size: .; j_call: TRBJ2-7; v_call: TRBV7-9
cdr3_nt: TGTGCCAGCAGTCAGGGACAGAACTTGAACACTGAAGCTTTCTTT; cdr3_aa: CASSQGQNLNTEAFF; d_call: TRBD1; clone_size: .; j_call: TRBJ1-1; v_call: TRBV6-5
cdr3_nt: TGTGCCAGCAGTTTATCCCTGGGAGGGGGTACTGAAGCTTTCTTT; cdr3_aa: CASSLSLGGGTEAFF; d_call: .; clone_size: .; j_call: TRBJ1-1; v_call: TRBV27
cdr3_nt: TGTGCCAGCAGCCAAGACCCCCTCACTAGCGGGGGCTACAATGAGCAGTTCTTC; cdr3_aa: CASSQDPLTSGGYNEQFF; d_call: TRBD2; clone_size: .; j_call: TRBJ2-1; v_call: TRBV4-2
cdr3_nt: TGCGCCAGCACCCCGGACAGGGGGCATTCACCCCTCCACTTT; cdr3_aa: CASTPDRGHSPLHF; d_call: TRBD1; clone_size: .; j_call: TRBJ1-6; v_call: TRBV10-2
cdr3_nt: TGTGCCAGCAGCTTAGGTGCAGGGAGCTCCTACGAGCAGTACTTC; cdr3_aa: CASSLGAGSSYEQYF; d_call: .; clone_size: .; j_call: TRBJ2-7; v_call: TRBV7-8
cdr3_nt: TGTGCCAGCAGTGATACGAGGGACTACGAGCAGTACTTC; cdr3_aa: CASSDTRDYEQYF; d_call: .; clone_size: .; j_call: TRBJ2-7; v_call: TRBV2
cdr3_nt: TGCAGTGCTAGTGTCCTCAGGCCAGGACCTGAAGCTTTCTTT; cdr3_aa: CSASVLRPGPEAFF; d_call: .; clone_size: few; j_call: TRBJ1-1; v_call: TRBV20-1
cdr3_nt: TGTGCCAGTAGTAAGGACGGCGAAGCCTCACCCCTCCACTTT; cdr3_aa: CASSKDGEASPLHF; d_call: .; clone_size: .; j_call: TRBJ1-6; v_call: TRBV19
cdr3_nt: TGTGCCAGCAGACCGGGACAGGGAGGTTCACCCCTCCACTTT; cdr3_aa: CASRPGQGGSPLHF; d_call: TRBD1; clone_size: many; j_call: TRBJ1-6; v_call: TRBV6-2/TRBV6-3
cdr3_nt: TGTGCCAGCAGCTTGGAGGGGGCGGAGCAGCCCCAGCATTTT; cdr3_aa: CASSLEGAEQPQHF; d_call: TRBD1; clone_size: .; j_call: TRBJ1-5; v_call: TRBV7-9
cdr3_nt: TGTGCCAGCAAGGAGCTCTACGAGCAGTACTTC; cdr3_aa: CASKELYEQYF; d_call: .; clone_size: few; j_call: TRBJ2-7; v_call: TRBV25-1
cdr3_nt: TGTGCCAGCGCAGATCGCGGTGGAGACACAGATACGCAGTATTTT; cdr3_aa: CASADRGGDTDTQYF; d_call: .; clone_size: once; j_call: TRBJ2-3; v_call: TRBV14
cdr3_nt: TGTGCTAGTGGTTTACCTGGCAATGAGCAGTTCTTC; cdr3_aa: CASGLPGNEQFF; d_call: .; clone_size: many; j_call: TRBJ2-1; v_call: TRBV12-5
cdr3_nt: TGTGCCAACAGTGAAAGGGACAGGGCCTACGAGCAGTACTTC; cdr3_aa: CANSERDRAYEQYF; d_call: TRBD1; clone_size: .; j_call: TRBJ2-7; v_call: TRBV6-1
cdr3_nt: TGTGCCAGCAGTTCCGGGACTAGCGAAGAGACCCAGTACTTC; cdr3_aa: CASSSGTSEETQYF; d_call: TRBD2; clone_size: .; j_call: TRBJ2-5; v_call: TRBV6-2/TRBV6-3
cdr3_nt: TGTGCCAGCAGCCCACTTGTCCGACTAGGCGCCTACGAGCAGTACTTC; cdr3_aa: CASSPLVRLGAYEQYF; d_call: .; clone_size: few; j_call: TRBJ2-7; v_call: TRBV3-1
cdr3_nt: TGTGCCAGCAGTTATAGGACAGGGATGGACTACGAGCAGTACTTC; cdr3_aa: CASSYRTGMDYEQYF; d_call: TRBD1; clone_size: many; j_call: TRBJ2-7; v_call: TRBV6-2/TRBV6-3
cdr3_nt: .; cdr3_aa: CASSKGSVASGANVLTF; d_call: .; clone_size: once; j_call: TRBJ2-6; v_call: TRBV21-1
cdr3_nt: TGCGCCAGCAGCCAAGATGACAGGGGGCGGGAAAAACTGTTTTTT; cdr3_aa: CASSQDDRGREKLFF; d_call: TRBD1; clone_size: .; j_call: TRBJ1-4; v_call: TRBV4-1
cdr3_nt: TGCGCCAGCAGCCAAGAATTTTACGGCGGCTCGGTCCAAACCGGGGAGCTGTTTTTT; cdr3_aa: CASSQEFYGGSVQTGELFF; d_call: .; clone_size: .; j_call: TRBJ2-2; v_call: TRBV4-3
cdr3_nt: TGTGCCAGCAGGGGGACAGGCGACATCTCCTACGAGCAGTACTTC; cdr3_aa: CASRGTGDISYEQYF; d_call: TRBD1; clone_size: .; j_call: TRBJ2-7; v_call: TRBV6-1
cdr3_nt: TGCAGTGCTAGAGACGCGACTAGCGGGAGGACAGACATTCAGTACTTC; cdr3_aa: CSARDATSGRTDIQYF; d_call: TRBD2; clone_size: many; j_call: TRBJ2-4; v_call: TRBV20-1
cdr3_nt: TGCGCCAGCAGCCTAACGGGACTCACGATGGATACGCAGTATTTT; cdr3_aa: CASSLTGLTMDTQYF; d_call: .; clone_size: .; j_call: TRBJ2-3; v_call: TRBV4-1
cdr3_nt: TGTGCCAGCAGCGGACAGGAGGACCCCACAGATACGCAGTATTTT; cdr3_aa: CASSGQEDPTDTQYF; d_call: TRBD1; clone_size: many; j_call: TRBJ2-3; v_call: TRBV7-6
cdr3_nt: TGTGCCAGCAGCTTAGATGACAGGGCTAACTATGGCTACACCTTC; cdr3_aa: CASSLDDRANYGYTF; d_call: TRBD1; clone_size: few; j_call: TRBJ1-2; v_call: TRBV7-9
cdr3_nt: TGCAGCGTTGTCCCAGGGGACGCTGAAGCTTTCTTT; cdr3_aa: CSVVPGDAEAFF; d_call: .; clone_size: few; j_call: TRBJ1-1; v_call: TRBV29-1
cdr3_nt: TGTGCCACCAGCAGAGATCTGGGGACGGTGAACACTGAAGCTTTCTTT; cdr3_aa: CATSRDLGTVNTEAFF; d_call: .; clone_size: .; j_call: TRBJ1-1; v_call: TRBV15
cdr3_nt: TGTGCCAGTACACGGACAGACACCGGGGAGCTGTTTTTT; cdr3_aa: CASTRTDTGELFF; d_call: .; clone_size: .; j_call: TRBJ2-2; v_call: TRBV19
cdr3_nt: TGTGCCAGCAGCCAGGGGTCGGCCTACGAGCAGTACTTC; cdr3_aa: CASSQGSAYEQYF; d_call: .; clone_size: .; j_call: TRBJ2-7; v_call: TRBV7-9
cdr3_nt: TGTGCCAGCAGTTACTCGGCGGGCTCCTACAATGAGCAGTTCTTC; cdr3_aa: CASSYSAGSYNEQFF; d_call: .; clone_size: few; j_call: TRBJ2-1; v_call: TRBV6-5
cdr3_nt: TGTGCCAGCAGCCTTAGCGGGAGGGCCCCCGGGGAGCTGTTTTTT; cdr3_aa: CASSLSGRAPGELFF; d_call: TRBD2; clone_size: many; j_call: TRBJ2-2; v_call: TRBV7-6
cdr3_nt: TGTGCCAGCAGTTACAACTGGGACAGGGGGAACTATGGCTACACCTTC; cdr3_aa: CASSYNWDRGNYGYTF; d_call: TRBD1; clone_size: .; j_call: TRBJ1-2; v_call: TRBV6-2/TRBV6-3
cdr3_nt: TGTGCCATCAGTGAGTCTGGACAGGGGCTCCAAGAGACCCAGTACTTC; cdr3_aa: CAISESGQGLQETQYF; d_call: TRBD1; clone_size: few; j_call: TRBJ2-5; v_call: TRBV10-3
cdr3_nt: TGCAGTGCTAGGGCAGGCTCTTCCTACGAGCAGTACTTC; cdr3_aa: CSARAGSSYEQYF; d_call: .; clone_size: many; j_call: TRBJ2-7; v_call: TRBV20-1
cdr3_nt: TGTGCCAGCAGCCGCGACAGGATCCGTAACTATGGCTACACCTTC; cdr3_aa: CASSRDRIRNYGYTF; d_call: .; clone_size: few; j_call: TRBJ1-2; v_call: TRBV14
cdr3_nt: TGTGCCAGCAGTGCGGACAGGGCCCCTTTCGGCAATCAGCCCCAGCATTTT; cdr3_aa: CASSADRAPFGNQPQHF; d_call: TRBD1; clone_size: many; j_call: TRBJ1-5; v_call: TRBV6-1
cdr3_nt: TGTGCCGCCTCCCCGCCGGGACAGGAGAACACTGAAGCTTTCTTT; cdr3_aa: CAASPPGQENTEAFF; d_call: TRBD1; clone_size: many; j_call: TRBJ1-1; v_call: TRBV6-5
cdr3_nt: TGTGCTAGTGGTTTGCCTCAGTACGAGCAGTACTTC; cdr3_aa: CASGLPQYEQYF; d_call: .; clone_size: few; j_call: TRBJ2-7; v_call: TRBV12-5
cdr3_nt: TGTGCCAGCAGCACAGCGGGAGCGGGTATTTATGAGCAGTTCTTC; cdr3_aa: CASSTAGAGIYEQFF; d_call: TRBD2; clone_size: few; j_call: TRBJ2-1; v_call: TRBV6-2/TRBV6-3
cdr3_nt: TGTGCCAGCAGGACGGACAGGGGCGATACGCAGTATTTT; cdr3_aa: CASRTDRGDTQYF; d_call: TRBD1; clone_size: many; j_call: TRBJ2-3; v_call: TRBV2
cdr3_nt: TGTGCCAGCAGTTTAGGAGGAGGGAGCTCCTACGAGCAGTACTTC; cdr3_aa: CASSLGGGSSYEQYF; d_call: .; clone_size: many; j_call: TRBJ2-7; v_call: TRBV12-3/TRBV12-4
cdr3_nt: TGTGCCAGCAGCCAAGACAGGGGACTAGCGGCTTACAATGAGCAGTTCTTC; cdr3_aa: CASSQDRGLAAYNEQFF; d_call: TRBD2; clone_size: many; j_call: TRBJ2-1; v_call: TRBV3-1
cdr3_nt: TGTGCCAGCAGCTTAGGCCCGGGTCTCGGGCAGCCCCAGCATTTT; cdr3_aa: CASSLGPGLGQPQHF; d_call: .; clone_size: .; j_call: TRBJ1-5; v_call: TRBV11-2
cdr3_nt: TGTGCCAGCAGCTTAGGCCGTCGTTACGAGCAGTACTTC; cdr3_aa: CASSLGRRYEQYF; d_call: .; clone_size: few; j_call: TRBJ2-7; v_call: TRBV11-2
cdr3_nt: TGTGCCAGCAGCTTAACCCAGCGGGCCCTAGGTGAGCAGTTCTTC; cdr3_aa: CASSLTQRALGEQFF; d_call: .; clone_size: .; j_call: TRBJ2-1; v_call: TRBV5-8
cdr3_nt: TGCAGCGCAGGGACAGGGGGCGAGGGAAATCAGCCCCAGCATTTT; cdr3_aa: CSAGTGGEGNQPQHF; d_call: TRBD1; clone_size: many; j_call: TRBJ1-5; v_call: TRBV29-1
cdr3_nt: TGTGCCAGCAGGCCCGCCGGGACTAGCGGGTATTTGGAGACCCAGTACTTC; cdr3_aa: CASRPAGTSGYLETQYF; d_call: TRBD2; clone_size: .; j_call: TRBJ2-5; v_call: TRBV7-2
cdr3_nt: TGCAGTGCTAGGGCTAGCGGGGATGATATGGATACGCAGTATTTT; cdr3_aa: CSARASGDDMDTQYF; d_call: TRBD2; clone_size: few; j_call: TRBJ2-3; v_call: TRBV20-1
cdr3_nt: TGCGCCAGCCTTTACAATGAGCAGTTCTTC; cdr3_aa: CASLYNEQFF; d_call: .; clone_size: .; j_call: TRBJ2-1; v_call: TRBV10-2
cdr3_nt: TGTGCCAGCAGTTTCCGTGGGACAGGGCGCGGAAACACCATATATTTT; cdr3_aa: CASSFRGTGRGNTIYF; d_call: TRBD1; clone_size: .; j_call: TRBJ1-3; v_call: TRBV11-2
cdr3_nt: TGCGCCAGCAGCCAAGTTGGCAGGGGGGCATACAATCAGCCCCAGCATTTT; cdr3_aa: CASSQVGRGAYNQPQHF; d_call: TRBD1; clone_size: .; j_call: TRBJ1-5; v_call: TRBV4-1
cdr3_nt: TGTGCCAGCAGCCAAGGCCCGACAGGGACGATTAACTATGGCTACACCTTC; cdr3_aa: CASSQGPTGTINYGYTF; d_call: TRBD1; clone_size: few; j_call: TRBJ1-2; v_call: TRBV7-2